Listed below are T cell receptor beta chains from one sample, sequenced in a study of blood T cell repertoires in COVID-19. Sequencing used immunoSEQ multiplex PCR; TCRdb keeps in-frame clones, though not all of them. The data hold some 150,000 clones, with around 86% observed a single time. The specimen sequenced was peripheral blood. Every receptor here comes from a man in his sixties or seventies with acute or convalescent COVID-19. The CDR3 runs from the conserved cysteine through the conserved F or W. A D gene is named only where the DNA matches it firmly. A row's size may be missing; if present it is once, few, many or a size class.

d_gene: .; j_gene: TRBJ1-2; v_gene: TRBV14; abundance: .; CDR3nt: TGTGCCAGCAGCCAAGGGACACGCTATGGCTACACCTTC; CDR3aa: CASSQGTRYGYTF
d_gene: TRBD2; j_gene: TRBJ2-7; v_gene: TRBV7-2; abundance: .; CDR3nt: TGTGCCAGCAGCCCAAGGACTAGCGGGAGTGGATACGAGCAGTACTTC; CDR3aa: CASSPRTSGSGYEQYF
d_gene: TRBD1; j_gene: TRBJ1-4; v_gene: TRBV19; abundance: .; CDR3nt: TGTGCCAGTAGTATCTCGGACAGGGGAGCTAGGGCTAATGAAAAACTGTTTTTT; CDR3aa: CASSISDRGARANEKLFF
d_gene: .; j_gene: TRBJ2-7; v_gene: TRBV19; abundance: once; CDR3nt: TGTGCCAGTAGTGCGACAGTCTCCTACGAGCAGTACTTC; CDR3aa: CASSATVSYEQYF
d_gene: .; j_gene: TRBJ1-5; v_gene: TRBV28; abundance: few; CDR3nt: TGTGCCAGCGGTAGCCCAGGGGCTCAACAGCCCCAGCATTTT; CDR3aa: CASGSPGAQQPQHF
d_gene: TRBD1; j_gene: TRBJ1-2; v_gene: TRBV2; abundance: .; CDR3nt: TGTGCCAGCACCATCCTACCTGGGGACAGTCCCCATGGCTACACCTTC; CDR3aa: CASTILPGDSPHGYTF
d_gene: TRBD2; j_gene: TRBJ2-1; v_gene: TRBV7-2; abundance: .; CDR3nt: TGTGCCAGCAGCTCGAACCCTCGGACTAGCGGGCAGCAGTTCTTC; CDR3aa: CASSSNPRTSGQQFF
d_gene: TRBD1; j_gene: TRBJ2-2; v_gene: TRBV5-1; abundance: many; CDR3nt: TGCGCCAGCAGCTTCGGGACAGGGAACACCGGGGAGCTGTTTTTT; CDR3aa: CASSFGTGNTGELFF
d_gene: .; j_gene: TRBJ1-6; v_gene: TRBV2; abundance: .; CDR3nt: TGTGCCAGCAGTGCGGACTCTCAGAGCTCCTATAATTCACCCCTCCACTTT; CDR3aa: CASSADSQSSYNSPLHF
d_gene: TRBD2; j_gene: TRBJ2-3; v_gene: TRBV9; abundance: .; CDR3nt: TGTGCCAGCAGCGCCGGGGGGAGTGGTGATACGCAGTATTTT; CDR3aa: CASSAGGSGDTQYF
d_gene: .; j_gene: TRBJ2-2; v_gene: TRBV15; abundance: .; CDR3nt: TGTGCCACCAGCAGAGTGCTAGCGACCCACCGGGAGCTGTTTTTT; CDR3aa: CATSRVLATHRELFF
d_gene: .; j_gene: TRBJ2-7; v_gene: TRBV28; abundance: .; CDR3nt: TGTGCCAGCAGGCTGACTGGAAGTTACTACGAGCAGTACTTC; CDR3aa: CASRLTGSYYEQYF
d_gene: .; j_gene: TRBJ2-1; v_gene: TRBV7-9; abundance: .; CDR3nt: TGTGCCAGCAGCTTCCAACGGGAGTTGTCCTACAATGAGCAGTTCTTC; CDR3aa: CASSFQRELSYNEQFF
d_gene: .; j_gene: TRBJ2-1; v_gene: TRBV19; abundance: .; CDR3nt: TGTGCCAGTAGTCATTACAATGAGCAGTTCTTC; CDR3aa: CASSHYNEQFF
d_gene: .; j_gene: TRBJ2-1; v_gene: TRBV3-1/TRBV3-2; abundance: .; CDR3nt: TGTGCCAGCAGCCAGGACGGGAGCTCCTACAATGAGCAGTTCTTC; CDR3aa: CASSQDGSSYNEQFF
d_gene: .; j_gene: TRBJ2-3; v_gene: TRBV24-1; abundance: .; CDR3nt: TGTGCCACAATAGAGGGACACCCTTACACAGATACGCAGTATTTT; CDR3aa: CATIEGHPYTDTQYF
d_gene: TRBD1; j_gene: TRBJ1-1; v_gene: TRBV7-3; abundance: .; CDR3nt: TGTGCCAGCAGCTTAAAGGGACAGGGGGCGGGACCCATCACCAACACTGAAGCTTTCTTT; CDR3aa: CASSLKGQGAGPITNTEAFF
d_gene: .; j_gene: TRBJ2-4; v_gene: TRBV27; abundance: .; CDR3nt: TGTGCCAGCAGTTTATCGTCGGCCAAAAACATTCAGTACTTC; CDR3aa: CASSLSSAKNIQYF
d_gene: TRBD2; j_gene: TRBJ2-7; v_gene: TRBV5-1; abundance: .; CDR3nt: TGCGCCAGCAGCTTGGCCGGGACTAGCGGGGCCTACGAGCAGTACTTC; CDR3aa: CASSLAGTSGAYEQYF
d_gene: TRBD1; j_gene: TRBJ1-5; v_gene: TRBV6-5; abundance: once; CDR3nt: TGTGCCAGCAGCCGGACAGGGGGTGGAAATCAGCCCCAGCATTTT; CDR3aa: CASSRTGGGNQPQHF
d_gene: TRBD2; j_gene: TRBJ2-2; v_gene: TRBV9; abundance: .; CDR3nt: TGTGCCAGCAGCGGGACTAGCTCGAACACCGGGGAGCTGTTTTTT; CDR3aa: CASSGTSSNTGELFF
d_gene: .; j_gene: TRBJ2-5; v_gene: TRBV15; abundance: .; CDR3nt: TGTGCCACCAGCGAAACGGGACAACCTTTGGGGACCCAGTACTTC; CDR3aa: CATSETGQPLGTQYF
d_gene: TRBD2; j_gene: TRBJ2-5; v_gene: TRBV19; abundance: .; CDR3nt: TGTGCCAGTAGTTCCCCGCACCGGGGGGAAGAGACCCAGTACTTC; CDR3aa: CASSSPHRGEETQYF
d_gene: .; j_gene: TRBJ2-1; v_gene: TRBV5-8; abundance: .; CDR3nt: TGTGCCAGCAGCCGAGGGGGAGGGCCCTACAATGAGCAGTTCTTC; CDR3aa: CASSRGGGPYNEQFF
d_gene: .; j_gene: TRBJ1-2; v_gene: TRBV6-1; abundance: .; CDR3nt: TGTGCCAGCAGTGCCCGGGCCAGGCAGACAGCTAACTATGGCTACACCTTC; CDR3aa: CASSARARQTANYGYTF
d_gene: .; j_gene: TRBJ1-5; v_gene: TRBV30; abundance: .; CDR3nt: TGTGCCTGGAGTGTAAGGGGTGCTCAGCCCCAGCATTTT; CDR3aa: CAWSVRGAQPQHF
d_gene: TRBD2; j_gene: TRBJ2-1; v_gene: TRBV7-9; abundance: .; CDR3nt: TGTGCCAGCAGCGAGGGACTAGTGGCCGATGAGCAGTTCTTC; CDR3aa: CASSEGLVADEQFF
d_gene: .; j_gene: TRBJ2-1; v_gene: TRBV5-8; abundance: .; CDR3nt: TGTGCCAGCAGTATGGACACGAGCTCCTACAATGAGCAGTTCTTC; CDR3aa: CASSMDTSSYNEQFF
d_gene: TRBD2; j_gene: TRBJ2-7; v_gene: TRBV7-2; abundance: .; CDR3nt: TGTGCCAGCAGCTTGCTAGCGGGAGATTGGGACGAGCAGTACTTC; CDR3aa: CASSLLAGDWDEQYF
d_gene: .; j_gene: TRBJ1-2; v_gene: TRBV6-2/TRBV6-3; abundance: .; CDR3nt: TGTGCCAGCAGCCCTCGTCGTAACGACAGACTCAGGTATGGCTACACCTTC; CDR3aa: CASSPRRNDRLRYGYTF
d_gene: .; j_gene: TRBJ2-2; v_gene: TRBV5-1; abundance: few; CDR3nt: TGCGCCAGCAGCTCTCAGGGCGCAGGCACCGGGGAGCTGTTTTTT; CDR3aa: CASSSQGAGTGELFF
d_gene: TRBD1; j_gene: TRBJ2-7; v_gene: TRBV28; abundance: .; CDR3nt: TGTGCCAGCAGTTTAGTAACAGGGGGTTTTCCCTACGAGCAGTACTTC; CDR3aa: CASSLVTGGFPYEQYF
d_gene: .; j_gene: TRBJ1-2; v_gene: TRBV6-5; abundance: .; CDR3nt: TGTGCCAGCAGATTTACGGGACATAGGGGCTACACCTTC; CDR3aa: CASRFTGHRGYTF
d_gene: TRBD1; j_gene: TRBJ1-1; v_gene: TRBV5-6; abundance: once; CDR3nt: TGTGCCAGCAGCCTTTTTGACAGGGTGAACACTGAAGCTTTCTTT; CDR3aa: CASSLFDRVNTEAFF
d_gene: .; j_gene: TRBJ1-2; v_gene: TRBV7-9; abundance: .; CDR3nt: TGTGCCAGCAGCTTAGCGGGGAGGGGAGCTAACTATGGCTACACCTTC; CDR3aa: CASSLAGRGANYGYTF
d_gene: TRBD1; j_gene: TRBJ2-1; v_gene: TRBV30; abundance: few; CDR3nt: TGTGCCTGGACCGGGACAGGGGGTTGGGAGCAGTTCTTC; CDR3aa: CAWTGTGGWEQFF
d_gene: TRBD1; j_gene: TRBJ1-1; v_gene: TRBV7-3; abundance: .; CDR3nt: TGTGCCAGCAGCACTACAGGGGCCGCTGAAGCTTTCTTT; CDR3aa: CASSTTGAAEAFF
d_gene: TRBD2; j_gene: TRBJ2-3; v_gene: TRBV5-1; abundance: .; CDR3nt: TGCGCCAGCAGCTTGGCCGGCGGGAGGGCGATAGATACGCAGTATTTT; CDR3aa: CASSLAGGRAIDTQYF
d_gene: TRBD2; j_gene: TRBJ2-3; v_gene: TRBV5-3; abundance: .; CDR3nt: TGTGCCAGAAGCTGCAGGGGGGTTAGCGGGAGGGCGGCCACAGATACGCAGTATTTT; CDR3aa: CARSCRGVSGRAATDTQYF
d_gene: TRBD1; j_gene: TRBJ2-7; v_gene: TRBV5-1; abundance: .; CDR3nt: TGCGCCAGCAGCTTGGCACAGGGGCCCCTCTACGAGCAGTACTTC; CDR3aa: CASSLAQGPLYEQYF
d_gene: TRBD1; j_gene: TRBJ2-7; v_gene: TRBV27; abundance: .; CDR3nt: TGTGCCAGCCAGCCCCGACAGGGCGGTGGAGAGCAGTACTTC; CDR3aa: CASQPRQGGGEQYF
d_gene: .; j_gene: TRBJ2-2; v_gene: TRBV27; abundance: .; CDR3nt: TGTGCCAGCAGCCCGGGGCGTCAGGGGACCGGGGAGCTGTTTTTT; CDR3aa: CASSPGRQGTGELFF
d_gene: .; j_gene: TRBJ2-2; v_gene: TRBV9; abundance: .; CDR3nt: TGTGCCAGCAGCGTAGGAGGGTTTGGGGAGCTGTTTTTT; CDR3aa: CASSVGGFGELFF
d_gene: TRBD2; j_gene: TRBJ2-1; v_gene: TRBV7-2; abundance: .; CDR3nt: TGTGCCAGCAGATTGGGGTCTAGCGGTTATTACAATGAGCAGTTCTTC; CDR3aa: CASRLGSSGYYNEQFF
d_gene: TRBD1; j_gene: TRBJ2-7; v_gene: TRBV7-8; abundance: .; CDR3nt: TGTGCCAGCCAACGGGACAGGGGTGGCGAGCAGTACTTC; CDR3aa: CASQRDRGGEQYF
d_gene: .; j_gene: TRBJ2-3; v_gene: TRBV7-9; abundance: once; CDR3nt: TGTGCCAGCAGACGAGGAACAGATACGCAGTATTTT; CDR3aa: CASRRGTDTQYF
d_gene: .; j_gene: TRBJ1-2; v_gene: TRBV25-1; abundance: .; CDR3nt: TGTGCCAGCAGTCCAATTCAGGGGAACTATGGCTACACCTTC; CDR3aa: CASSPIQGNYGYTF
d_gene: TRBD1; j_gene: TRBJ2-2; v_gene: TRBV5-6; abundance: .; CDR3nt: TGTGCCAGCAGCTTTAGGACAGGGCTCACCGGGGAGCTGTTTTTT; CDR3aa: CASSFRTGLTGELFF
d_gene: .; j_gene: TRBJ2-6; v_gene: TRBV2; abundance: .; CDR3nt: TGTGCCAGCAGTGAAAGGGGCTCCGGGGCCAACGTCCTGACTTTC; CDR3aa: CASSERGSGANVLTF
d_gene: .; j_gene: TRBJ2-7; v_gene: TRBV18; abundance: .; CDR3nt: TGTGCCAGCTCACCACTACACCCGCCCGACGAGCAGTACTTC; CDR3aa: CASSPLHPPDEQYF
d_gene: .; j_gene: TRBJ1-5; v_gene: TRBV28; abundance: .; CDR3nt: TGTGCCAGCAGTCCAAATCAGCCCCAGCATTTT; CDR3aa: CASSPNQPQHF
d_gene: TRBD1; j_gene: TRBJ2-3; v_gene: TRBV24-1; abundance: .; CDR3nt: TGTGCCACCAGTGAGCCTGACAGGGGGGGAACGGGGACGCAGTATTTT; CDR3aa: CATSEPDRGGTGTQYF
d_gene: .; j_gene: TRBJ2-3; v_gene: TRBV3-1/TRBV3-2; abundance: .; CDR3nt: TGTGCCAGCAGCCAAGAACGACTCCCAGGGGCAGATACGCAGTATTTT; CDR3aa: CASSQERLPGADTQYF
d_gene: TRBD1; j_gene: TRBJ1-4; v_gene: TRBV4-3; abundance: .; CDR3nt: TGCGCCAGCAGCCAGGAAACACAGGGGGCGACTTTCCTACGCGGTGAAAAACTGTTTTTT; CDR3aa: CASSQETQGATFLRGEKLFF
d_gene: .; j_gene: TRBJ2-2; v_gene: TRBV27; abundance: .; CDR3nt: TGTGCCAGCAGTACCCGGGGGACTGCAAACACCGGGGAGCTGTTTTTT; CDR3aa: CASSTRGTANTGELFF